The clone carrying this T cell receptor beta chain was observed a handful of times. Antigen unknown. These data originate in a study of beta chain features in type 1 diabetes. Turning to the study itself: The patients were much like the healthy donors in age, gender and cell yields. Whole-study findings and limits: TCRB CDR3s from Type 1 diabetes patients were moderately but significantly shorter in all four CD4+ subsets. There were fewer insertions and more deletions at the VDJ junctions of type 1 diabetes patients. The naive, central memory and Treg TCRB repertoires showed an apparent similarity that was greater among patients than among healthy donors.

As every portion of the isolated RNA was reverse transcribed, the sequencing read expressed TCRB transcripts. This table comes from immunoSEQ multiplex PCR, and its TCRdb copy is limited to in-frame clones, with some not included. The sample has some 350,000 clones; approximately 12% are singletons. Sampling consisted of one heparinised blood draw per donor, averaging approximately 120 mL. The germline CDR1 and CDR2 sequences are SGDLS and YYNGEE. The CDR3 runs to 15 residues. The junction had 3 bases not matched to a gene; V was cut back by 2 bases and J by 3 bases. This sequence originates from a woman under 30 with type 1 diabetes. Sequenced sample: naive CD4+ T cells from blood. The chain is built from TRBV9 and TRBJ2-1, with 9 bases aligning to TRBD1. Written as DNA, the CDR3 is TGTGCCAGCAGCGTCGGGACAGGGATCTACAATGAGCAGTTCTTC. Its protein product is CASSVGTGIYNEQFF.